This TCR beta chain was captured by sequencing in a study of shared clonotypes between healthy human individuals. CDR1 and CDR2 (germline): SGHNT, YYREEE (reference sequence). This CDR3 is 16 amino acids long. V gave up 2 bases and J gave up 3 bases, with 17 bases separating them. Only in-frame clones appear in the TCRdb table, and some are missing; sequencing was by immunoSEQ multiplex PCR. The sample consists of 560,000 or so clones, 90% to 97% of them appearing once. Naive CD8 populations comprised CD45RO-negative cells positively selected for CCR7, excluding terminally differentiated effector memory CD45RA+ cells.

The clonotype originates from a woman between 25 and 40 years old in good health. The J gene is TRBJ1-2, the V gene TRBV5-4, with D possibly being TRBD1 (5 bases). What was sequenced was naive CD8+ T cells sorted from blood. The CDR3 spells CASSFGTAVVDYGYTF. The CDR3 coding sequence is TGTGCCAGCAGCTTCGGGACCGCTGTCGTAGACTATGGCTACACCTTC.